The rows below give T cell receptor beta chains drawn from one sample of a study of cytomegalovirus exposure and HLA in healthy donors. Assay: immunoSEQ multiplex PCR; the TCRdb copy retains only in-frame clones and omits some. The sample includes roughly 110,000 clones, around 73% seen only once; the top ten take 7.8%. The sequencing input was PBMCs. The receptors stem from a man aged 25-45 years in good health and CMV-seronegative. Each CDR3 is given with its conserved first and last residue. A D gene is named only where the DNA matches it firmly. The size of a clone is reported for some rows only, either as once, few or many, or as a class for expanded clones.

size: few; J: TRBJ1-4; V: TRBV28; D: -; length: 14; CDR3: CASSSLGAREKLFF; DNA: TGTGCCAGCAGTTCCCTAGGGGCTAGAGAAAAACTGTTTTTT
size: once; J: TRBJ2-3; V: TRBV2; D: -; length: 15; CDR3: CASSEAQLVADTQYF; DNA: TGTGCCAGCAGTGAAGCGCAGCTAGTGGCAGATACGCAGTATTTT
size: -; J: TRBJ2-6; V: TRBV28; D: TRBD1; length: 11; CDR3: CASRRTGPPLF; DNA: TGTGCCAGCAGGCGGACAGGGCCCCCACTATTC
size: -; J: TRBJ2-3; V: TRBV9; D: -; length: 14; CDR3: CASSVDSTTDTQYF; DNA: TGTGCCAGCAGCGTAGACAGTACCACAGATACGCAGTATTTT
size: -; J: TRBJ2-1; V: TRBV7-9; D: TRBD2; length: 18; CDR3: CASSSSSTGGRPYNEQFF; DNA: TGTGCCAGCAGCTCTAGTTCGACGGGAGGCCGTCCATACAATGAGCAGTTCTTC
size: -; J: TRBJ1-2; V: TRBV5-4; D: TRBD1; length: 16; CDR3: CASSVEIGGAGYGYTF; DNA: TGTGCCAGCAGCGTGGAGATAGGGGGCGCGGGCTATGGCTACACCTTC
size: few; J: TRBJ2-7; V: TRBV7-9; D: TRBD1; length: 13; CDR3: CASSTSGTVEQYF; DNA: TGTGCCAGCAGCACCTCCGGGACAGTCGAGCAGTACTTC
size: -; J: TRBJ2-7; V: TRBV7-3; D: TRBD2; length: 14; CDR3: CASSLLASGGEQYF; DNA: TGTGCCAGCAGCTTATTGGCTAGCGGTGGCGAGCAGTACTTC
size: -; J: TRBJ2-1; V: TRBV7-3; D: -; length: 16; CDR3: CASSLNAGDIYNEQFF; DNA: TGTGCCAGCAGCTTAAATGCAGGGGATATCTACAATGAGCAGTTCTTC
size: -; J: TRBJ1-4; V: TRBV27; D: -; length: 15; CDR3: CASRQGPRANEKLFF; DNA: TGTGCCAGCAGGCAGGGCCCCCGGGCTAATGAAAAACTGTTTTTT
size: -; J: TRBJ1-1; V: TRBV10-2; D: -; length: 15; CDR3: CASSPSGGGGTEAFF; DNA: TGCGCCAGCAGCCCCTCCGGGGGTGGGGGCACTGAAGCTTTCTTT
size: few; J: TRBJ1-1; V: TRBV2; D: TRBD1; length: 12; CDR3: CAGRTGGTEAFF; DNA: TGTGCCGGGCGGACAGGGGGCACTGAAGCTTTCTTT
size: few; J: TRBJ2-7; V: TRBV5-6; D: TRBD2; length: 15; CDR3: CASSFRLAGSGEQYF; DNA: TGTGCCAGCAGCTTTCGACTAGCGGGATCAGGGGAGCAGTACTTC
size: few; J: TRBJ2-7; V: TRBV6-5; D: -; length: 15; CDR3: CASKRDKDPSYEQYF; DNA: TGTGCCAGCAAAAGGGACAAGGATCCCTCCTACGAGCAGTACTTC
size: -; J: TRBJ1-1; V: TRBV5-1; D: -; length: 13; CDR3: CASSPRVNTEAFF; DNA: TGCGCCAGCAGCCCTAGAGTAAACACTGAAGCTTTCTTT